This T cell receptor beta chain emerged from a study of T-cell reconstitution after alpha-beta-depleted transplantation in children. A TCRbeta library incorporating unique molecular identifiers was prepared. One entry per CDR3 protein results from TCRdb running MiXCR on the PCR reads. The repertoire consists of some 590,000 distinct CDR3 sequences, with 8% to 11% occurring once and the leading ten covering about 4.3%. The CDR3 extends over 14 amino acids. Trimming shortened V by 3 bases and J by 0 bases, and 7 bases separated the two germline ends. Germline CDR1 is MNHEY and CDR2 is SVGEGT. This chain connects TRBV6-2 or TRBV6-3 to TRBJ2-3; D unclear. The sample consisted of PBMCs from the stem cell graft donor, taken from the stem cell graft. The sequence was obtained from a human donor who donated a stem cell graft to a child with acute myeloid leukemia. CDR3 bases: TGTGCCAGCAGTTATGAATACAGCACAGATACGCAGTATTTT. Protein product: CASSYEYSTDTQYF.